This T cell receptor (beta chain) comes out of a study of identical twins. Findings of the study overall: Monozygotic twins shared more out-of-frame TCR alpha than recombination models predicted.

This clonotype has only a few counts. Its specificity is not known. TCRdb re-derived calls from the 5' RACE reads in MiXCR, one entry per CDR3 protein. The sample carries some 900,000 distinct CDR3 sequences, approximately 13% recorded once. These data also featured in a second study, about yellow fever vaccine responses in identical twins.

Sequencing was carried out using PBMCs. The clonotype was recovered from a woman in her late teens or twenties in good health.

In nucleotides, the CDR3 is TGTGCCAGCACAGTGCTCAGGGGGCGGAACACTGAAGCTTTCTTT. Its protein product is CASTVLRGRNTEAFF. The chain uses TRBV2 and TRBJ1-1; TRBD1 matches 8 bases. CDR1 is SNHLY and CDR2 is FYNNEI in the germline V gene. The junction had 8 bases not matched to a gene; V was cut back by 7 bases and J by 1 base. CDR3 size: 15 residues.